This T cell receptor (beta chain) stems from a study of T cells in Graves' hyperthyroidism and ophthalmopathy. Of note for this clonotype: Its specificity is not known.

Stable hyperthyroidism: no ophthalmopathy progression over 18 months of follow-up. Participants, patients aged 18 to 65, had newly diagnosed hyperthyroidism with a duration under 2 months. TCR beta CDR3 region amplification was performed from RNA transcripts. With the HTBI primer set, the TCR CDR3 went through a first round of RT-PCR. TCRdb redid the calling of the multiplex PCR reads with MiXCR, one entry per CDR3 protein. This sample yields about 540,000 distinct CDR3 sequences, of which about 43% are seen a single time; roughly 8.2% belongs to the top ten. Study-level findings and limits: Stable hyperthyroidism was separated from ophthalmopathy by a model based on 13 V-J features. Researchers found most expanded thyroid clonotypes above 0.001 in blood as well.

V shed 10 bases, J shed 9 bases, and the junction held 11 bases outside the gene matches. Per germline, CDR1 MNHEY and CDR2 SVGAGI. The length of the CDR3 is 12 residues. This rearrangement joins TRBV6-5 to TRBJ2-5; 7 positions agree with TRBD2. Sequencing was carried out using peripheral blood or thyroid tissue (not recorded which). The receptor was isolated from a woman between 18 and 29 years old with Graves' hyperthyroidism. CDR3 loop: CATRDGRHPQYF. CDR3 DNA sequence: TGTGCCACTAGAGACGGGAGGCACCCCCAGTACTTC.